One and the same sample provided the 27 T cell receptor beta chains below, sequenced in a study of beta chain features in type 1 diabetes. All of the isolated RNA was reverse transcribed, so expressed TCRB transcripts were sequenced. TCRdb's copy holds only in-frame clones and misses some; the assay was immunoSEQ multiplex PCR. The sample yields 150,000 to 190,000 clones, roughly 8.1% seen once. Sequenced input: central memory CD4+ T cells from blood. Receptor source: a man aged 18 to 30 in good health.

V gene TRBV4-2 combines with J gene TRBJ2-2, with 9 bases aligning to TRBD1. Per the germline V gene, CDR1 is LGHNA and CDR2 is YNFKEQ. The CDR3 is 17 residues long. Trimming at V came to 4 bases and at J to 6 bases, leaving 12 bases not matched to a gene. The DNA for the CDR3 is TGTGCCAGCAGCCGTGCCGGGACAGGGCCCTACGCCGGGGAGCTGTTTTTT. It translates to CASSRAGTGPYAGELFF.

The chain combines TRBV7-9 with TRBJ1-1; D call uncertain. Germline CDR1 is SEHNR and CDR2 is FQNEAQ (reference sequence). The CDR3 spans 14 residues. V was shortened by 2 bases and J by 5 bases, with 12 bases between the two germline ends. The CDR3 region is CASSLKGGGTEAFF. The CDR3 DNA reads TGTGCCAGCAGCTTAAAGGGAGGAGGAACTGAAGCTTTCTTT.

This clone has a handful of counts. The chain recombines TRBV5-1 with TRBJ2-4; TRBD2 matches 8 bases. The length of the CDR3 is 15 residues. Germline V gene lookup returns CDR1 SGHRS and CDR2 YFSETQ. After removal of 1 base from V and 7 bases from J, the junction contained 7 bases not matched to a gene. The CDR3 nucleotides read TGCGCCAGCAGCTTGAGCGAAGCGGGGGTGAACATTCAGTACTTC. Amino acid sequence: CASSLSEAGVNIQYF.

The chain is built from TRBV30 and TRBJ1-4; the D gene is possibly TRBD1 (6 bases). The CDR3 is made up of 13 amino acids. V lost 2 bases, J lost 15 bases, and 19 bases lay in between. The germline CDR1 and CDR2 sequences are GTSNPN and SVGIG (reference sequence). In DNA, the CDR3 is TGTGCCTGGAGTCGCCAGGGGCCCGAGGGTGTGTTTTTT. Amino acids: CAWSRQGPEGVFF.

In this sample, this clone turned up a few times. This sequence joins TRBV21-1 and TRBJ1-2. TRBV21-1 is listed as a pseudogene. The CDR3 has 14 amino acids. CDR3 loop: CASGTVRGNYGYTF. DNA for the CDR3: TGTGCCAGCGGAACTGTTCGGGGAAACTATGGCTACACCTTC.

This clone was found many times. This sequence joins TRBV7-2 and TRBJ2-1, with D perhaps TRBD2 (6 bases). Per the germline V gene, CDR1 is SGHTA and CDR2 is FQGNSA. V was trimmed by 2 bases and J by 1 base, leaving 12 bases between them. This CDR3 has 16 residues. CDR3 residues: CASSLSREESYNEQFF. CDR3 coding DNA: TGTGCCAGCAGCTTATCTAGGGAGGAGTCCTACAATGAGCAGTTCTTC.

With respect to this clone: Different DNA sequences within this sample yield the same CDR3. The chain recombines TRBV14 with TRBJ2-7; D unresolved. The length of the CDR3 is 14 residues. V gave up 0 bases and J gave up 1 base, with 7 bases separating them. The germline V gene has CDR1 SGHDN and CDR2 FVKESK. CDR3 in amino acids: CASSQDSGSYEQYF. CDR3 sequence (DNA): TGTGCCAGCAGCCAAGATTCGGGTTCCTACGAGCAGTACTTC.

The chain uses TRBV7-8 and TRBJ1-2; 9 bases agree with TRBD1. CDR1 is SGHVS and CDR2 is FQNEAQ in the germline V gene. Unmatched junction bases numbered 12, after V lost 7 bases and J lost 6 bases. The length of the CDR3 is 15 residues. The CDR3 sequence: CASTGRDREINGYTF. In DNA form, the CDR3 reads TGTGCCAGCACCGGCCGGGACAGGGAAATCAATGGCTACACCTTC.

This clone was counted at least ten times. V is TRBV7-9 and J is TRBJ1-3; D not resolved. The CDR3 length is 11 residues. The germline CDR1 and CDR2 sequences are SEHNR and FQNEAQ (reference sequence). With 5 bases removed from V and 8 bases from J, the gap between germline ends came to 7 bases. CDR3 region: CASSPEDTIYF. The CDR3 nucleotides read TGTGCCAGCAGCCCTGAGGACACCATATATTTT.

This clone showed up just a few times. The junction and the germline gene differ at one end; a read error may be behind it. This chain joins TRBV2 and TRBJ2-7, with a tentative D call TRBD2 (5 bases). The V gene's germline CDR1 is SNHLY and CDR2 FYNNEI. CDR3 length: 12 amino acids. CDR3 in amino acids: CASKEDSNEQYF. CDR3 bases: TGTGCCAGCAAGGAGGACTCCAACGAGCAGTACTTC.

This clone was seen ten or more times. The genes are TRBV7-2 and TRBJ2-1, with TRBD2 as a possible D gene (6 bases). V was pared by 0 bases and J by 7 bases, with 7 bases between. This CDR3 has 13 amino acids. CDR1 is SGHTA and CDR2 is FQGNSA in the germline V gene. The CDR3 region is CASSLAGGNEQFF. In DNA, the CDR3 is TGTGCCAGCAGCTTAGCGGGGGGAAATGAGCAGTTCTTC.

The chain links TRBV6-5 to TRBJ2-7; the D gene is possibly TRBD2 (6 bases). Per germline, CDR1 MNHEY and CDR2 SVGAGI. Trimming stripped 5 bases from V and 3 bases from J, with 14 bases between. The CDR3 has 14 residues. The CDR3 spells CASSMRDGSYEQYF. The CDR3 nucleotides are TGTGCCAGCAGTATGCGGGACGGGAGCTACGAGCAGTACTTC.

This clone has more than one count but fewer than ten. The chain couples TRBV19 to TRBJ2-1; TRBD2 matches 11 bases. CDR1 and CDR2 (germline): LNHDA, SQIVND (reference sequence). This CDR3 contains 16 residues. V dropped 3 bases and J dropped 4; count of bases not matched to a gene: 5. CDR3 sequence (DNA): TGTGCCAGTAGTATGGCCGGGACTAGCGGATACAATGAGCAGTTCTTC. This codes for CASSMAGTSGYNEQFF.

The chain joins TRBV29-1 to TRBJ2-2; a weak D match, TRBD2 (7 bases). Between the trimmed V and J ends, which lost 7 bases and 6 bases, there was a span of 15 bases. The V gene's germline CDR1 is SQVTM and CDR2 ANQGSEA. The CDR3 has 13 residues. DNA of the CDR3: TGCAGCGCCGGGGGGACAAGCTCCGGGGAGCTGTTTTTT. It specifies CSAGGTSSGELFF.

The rearrangement joins TRBV7-8 to TRBJ2-1; 12 positions agree with TRBD2. V gave up 5 bases and J gave up 5 bases; unmatched junction bases: 4. The germline V gene encodes CDR1 SGHVS and CDR2 FQNEAQ. This CDR3 contains 15 residues. The CDR3 DNA reads TGTGCCAGCAGCGCGGGACTAGCGGGCGACAATGAGCAGTTCTTC. It yields the protein CASSAGLAGDNEQFF.

This clone was recorded a few times. The chain is built from TRBV5-1 and TRBJ2-3; 7 nucleotides match TRBD2. This CDR3 spans 14 amino acids. J lost 2 bases, V lost 4 bases, and 4 bases had no gene match. The germline gives CDR1 SGHRS, CDR2 YFSETQ. CDR3 sequence reads: CASSLAEPTDTQYF. In DNA, the CDR3 is TGCGCCAGCAGCCTAGCGGAACCCACAGATACGCAGTATTTT.

The CDR3 DNA reads TGTGCCAGCAGCTCACAGGGGGCGTCGAATTCACCCCTCCACTTT. Residues: CASSSQGASNSPLHF. This rearrangement joins TRBV9 to TRBJ1-6, with 9 bases that match TRBD1. Germline assignment: CDR1 SGDLS and CDR2 YYNGEE. V trimming: 4 bases; J trimming: 7 bases; junction bases outside the gene matches: 6. The CDR3 sequence is 15 residues long.

This clone was picked up a small number of times. The gene calls are TRBV6-1 and TRBJ2-7; a weak D match, TRBD2 (5 bases). The ends were cut back, 4 bases at V and 3 bases at J, with 16 bases in the middle. Germline CDR1 and CDR2: MNHNS and SASEGT. The CDR3 totals 15 residues. Here the CDR3 DNA reads TGTGCCAGCAGTGCCCCGTGGCGGGCCGGCTACGAGCAGTACTTC. Translating it yields CASSAPWRAGYEQYF.

The chain couples TRBV11-2 to TRBJ2-1, with 11 positions matching TRBD1. CDR1 and CDR2 (germline): SGHAT, FQNNGV. Germline trimming cut 4 bases from V and 3 bases from J; bases unmatched to any gene: 2. The CDR3 extends over 15 amino acids. CDR3 region: CASSSGQGGYNEQFF. The CDR3 coding sequence is TGTGCCAGCAGCTCGGGACAGGGGGGCTACAATGAGCAGTTCTTC.

The V call is TRBV5-1, the J call TRBJ1-2; no clear D. V dropped 2 bases and J dropped 5 bases, with 16 bases sitting between them. Germline CDR1 is SGHRS and CDR2 is YFSETQ. The CDR3 runs to 15 residues. In DNA, the CDR3 is TGCGCCAGCAGCTTAGACTTGGAGGCTATATATGGCTACACCTTC. It codes for CASSLDLEAIYGYTF. The full variable domain, in which reference TRBV5-1 and TRBJ1-2 provide the parts outside the CDR3, is KAGVTQTPRYLIKTRGQQVTLSCSPISGHRSVSWYQQTPGQGLQFLFEYFSETQRNKGNFPGRFSGRQFSNSRSEMNVSTLELGDSALYLCASSLDLEAIYGYTFGSGTRLTVV.

The V call is TRBV29-1, the J call TRBJ2-1; 8 bases align to TRBD1. Unmatched junction bases numbered 8, after V lost 6 bases and J lost 7 bases. CDR1 SQVTM and CDR2 ANQGSEA come from the germline V gene. The CDR3 is made up of 13 amino acids. CDR3 DNA sequence: TGCAGCGTCGAAACGACAGGGGCGAATGAGCAGTTCTTC. It encodes CSVETTGANEQFF.

This clone was seen many times. This sequence joins TRBV30 and TRBJ2-3, with a weak D call TRBD2 (5 bases). Germline values: CDR1 GTSNPN, CDR2 SVGIG (reference sequence). The V and J ends lost 0 bases and 4 bases respectively, with 11 bases between them. This CDR3 region has 14 residues. The CDR3 loop is CAWSVGSGADTQYF. Here the CDR3 DNA reads TGTGCCTGGAGTGTGGGGAGTGGAGCAGATACGCAGTATTTT.

This clone turned up a few times. The chain uses TRBV7-9 and TRBJ2-3, with a possible D match to TRBD2 (5 bases). The CDR3 has 14 amino acids. Per germline, CDR1 SEHNR and CDR2 FQNEAQ (reference sequence). The V gene lost 6 bases and the J gene lost 4 bases, with 14 bases spanning the gap. CDR3 residues: CASSSFLAADTQYF. As DNA, the CDR3 is TGTGCCAGCAGTAGTTTCCTAGCAGCAGATACGCAGTATTTT.

This clone was seen a few times. The rearrangement joins TRBV9 to TRBJ2-1; 14 bases are shared with TRBD2. V lost 4 bases, J lost 8 bases, and 8 bases stayed unmatched. Looked up from germline, CDR1 is SGDLS and CDR2 is YYNGEE. The CDR3 spans 16 residues. The CDR3 sequence: CASSPNRLAGGDEQFF. CDR3 nucleotide sequence: TGTGCCAGCAGCCCAAATAGACTAGCGGGGGGGGATGAGCAGTTCTTC.

This clone came up a few times. The rearrangement uses TRBV27 and TRBJ1-6; D unclear. CDR3 length equals 13 residues. V was clipped by 0 bases and J by 12 bases, with 9 bases between them. Looked up from germline, CDR1 is MNHEY and CDR2 is SMNVEV (reference sequence). The CDR3 nucleotides read TGTGCCAGCAGTTTATCATGGCGGCGACCCCTCCACTTT. It is translated as CASSLSWRRPLHF.

This clone was observed a handful of times. The CDR3 DNA is TGTGCCAGCAGCTACTCTAGCGGGGTTAGCACAGATACGCAGTATTTT. It codes for CASSYSSGVSTDTQYF. The J gene is TRBJ2-3, the V gene TRBV7-8; TRBD2 matches at 9 bases. This CDR3 is 16 amino acids long. V dropped 4 bases and J dropped 0; count of bases not matched to a gene: 5. The germline V gene encodes CDR1 SGHVS and CDR2 FQNEAQ.

The V and J genes are TRBV9 and TRBJ2-7; TRBD2 matches 9 bases. The germline CDR1 and CDR2 sequences are SGDLS and YYNGEE. The CDR3 totals 18 residues. J gave up 0 bases and V 5 bases, and 15 bases lay outside the gene matches. CDR3 sequence (DNA): TGTGCCAGCAGTCTGGGTACGCCAGCGGGAGGTCTCTCCTACGAGCAGTACTTC. Amino acids: CASSLGTPAGGLSYEQYF.